What follows are 18 T cell receptor beta chains derived from one specimen sequenced in a study of a mutant IDH1 vaccine in newly diagnosed glioma. This table comes from immunoSEQ multiplex PCR, and its TCRdb copy is limited to in-frame clones, with some not included. The sample yields 100,000 to 120,000 clones, roughly 90% seen once. Time point indicated: week 11, during vaccination. Each dose delivered 300 ug of mutant IDH1 20-mer peptide subcutaneously with imiquimod. No antigen is known for these receptors. Sequenced here: PBMCs, sampled from a glioma patient whose treatment included an IDH1 peptide vaccine. The receptor set was obtained from a woman aged 45-60 years with glioma.

The V call is TRBV7-9, the J call TRBJ1-1; D is perhaps TRBD1 (6 bases). Germline V gives CDR1 SEHNR, CDR2 FQNEAQ (reference sequence). Trimming cost V 0 bases and J 2 bases, with 10 bases left between them. There are 15 residues in the CDR3. The chain's CDR3 is CASSLAGQRNTEAFF. The DNA for the CDR3 is TGTGCCAGCAGCTTAGCGGGACAAAGAAACACTGAAGCTTTCTTT. Looking up the rest from reference TRBV7-9 and TRBJ1-1 gives the full variable domain: DTGVSQNPRHKITKRGQNVTFRCDPISEHNRLYWYRQTLGQGPEFLTYFQNEAQLEKSRLLSDRFSAERPKGSFSTLEIQRTEQGDSAMYLCASSLAGQRNTEAFFGQGTRLTVV.

The chain combines TRBV28 with TRBJ1-4; D unclear. V was shortened by 7 bases and J by 6 bases, with 12 bases between the two germline ends. Germline CDR1 MDHEN, CDR2 SYDVKM. The CDR3 extends over 13 amino acids. The CDR3 DNA reads as TGTGCCAGCACCTGGGCCGGTGATGAAAAACTGTTTTTT. Translating gives CASTWAGDEKLFF.

The V call is TRBV11-1, the J call TRBJ1-2; 9 positions agree with TRBD1. This CDR3 has 14 amino acids. With V trimmed by 5 bases and J by 2 bases, 3 bases remained unmatched. Looked up from germline, CDR1 is SGHAT and CDR2 is FQDESV (reference sequence). The CDR3 reads CASSPGQGNYGYTF. CDR3 nucleotides: TGTGCCAGCAGCCCAGGACAGGGGAACTATGGCTACACCTTC.

V is TRBV29-1 and J is TRBJ1-1; D is ambiguous. CDR3 length: 11 residues. The V gene's germline CDR1 is SQVTM and CDR2 ANQGSEA. As DNA, the CDR3 is TGCTCGATAGAGAGAAACACTGAAGCTTTCTTT. This gives the protein CSIERNTEAFF.

The chain employs TRBV18 and TRBJ2-2; D call uncertain. V lost 2 bases, J lost 4 bases, and 11 bases lay in between. Looked up from germline, CDR1 is KGHSH and CDR2 is LQKENI. The CDR3 loop spans 15 amino acids. The CDR3 reads CASSPYTGSTGELFF. In DNA form, the CDR3 reads TGTGCCAGCTCACCATATACGGGTTCCACCGGGGAGCTGTTTTTT.

This chain connects TRBV7-3 to TRBJ2-7; 12 nucleotides line up with TRBD2. Germline assignment: CDR1 SGHTA and CDR2 FQGTGA. With 2 bases clipped from V and 3 bases from J, the junction kept 5 bases outside the gene matches. This CDR3 is 16 amino acids long. DNA of the CDR3: TGTGCCAGCAGCTTACTAGCGGGAGGGCCCTACTACGAGCAGTACTTC. This encodes CASSLLAGGPYYEQYF.

The V gene is TRBV6-5, the J gene TRBJ2-3; TRBD1 agrees at 9 bases. V lost 0 bases to trimming and J lost 5 bases; unmatched junction nucleotides: 6. The CDR3 spans 16 residues. Germline V gene lookup returns CDR1 MNHEY and CDR2 SVGAGI. Written as DNA, the CDR3 is TGTGCCAGCAGTTACTCCATGGACAGGGGCGTAGATACGCAGTATTTT. Its protein product is CASSYSMDRGVDTQYF.

The V gene is TRBV9, the J gene TRBJ2-3, with 7 positions matching TRBD2. Germline CDR1 is SGDLS and CDR2 is YYNGEE. V dropped 0 bases and J dropped 0; count of bases not matched to a gene: 4. The CDR3 consists of 16 residues. CDR3 loop: CASSVEGGGSTDTQYF. The CDR3 bases are TGTGCCAGCAGCGTAGAAGGCGGGGGTAGCACAGATACGCAGTATTTT.

This clone was recorded only once. The CDR3 spells CASSVDGTYTYEQYF. The CDR3 DNA sequence: TGTGCCAGCAGCGTAGATGGGACTTACACCTACGAGCAGTACTTC. This chain links TRBV9 with TRBJ2-7; D perhaps matches TRBD2 (6 bases). V lost 0 bases and J 2 bases, leaving 12 bases between the germline ends. The germline V gene encodes CDR1 SGDLS and CDR2 YYNGEE. CDR3 size: 15 residues. Supplemented by reference TRBV9 and TRBJ2-7, the full variable domain reads DSGVTQTPKHLITATGQRVTLRCSPRSGDLSVYWYQQSLDQGLQFLIQYYNGEERAKGNILERFSAQQFPDLHSELNLSSLELGDSALYFCASSVDGTYTYEQYFGPGTRLTVT.

The genes are TRBV10-3 and TRBJ2-1; 10 positions agree with TRBD1. Trimming took 6 bases from V and 8 from J; bases not matched to a gene: 4. The CDR3 covers 13 residues. From germline, CDR1 is ENHRY and CDR2 SYGVKD. The CDR3 loop is CAISHGTGDEQFF. For the CDR3, the DNA is TGTGCCATCAGCCACGGGACAGGGGATGAGCAGTTCTTC.

The chain employs TRBV2 and TRBJ1-2; TRBD1 might be the D (5 bases). Trimming stripped 8 bases from V and 3 bases from J, with 16 bases between. The CDR3 has 14 residues. CDR1 is SNHLY and CDR2 is FYNNEI in the germline V gene. The CDR3: CASCAGSSHYGYTF. In DNA form, the CDR3 reads TGTGCCAGCTGTGCAGGGTCCAGTCACTATGGCTACACCTTC. Supplemented by reference TRBV2 and TRBJ1-2, the full variable domain reads EPEVTQTPSHQVTQMGQEVILRCVPISNHLYFYWYRQILGQKVEFLVSFYNNEISEKSEIFDDQFSVERPDGSNFTLKIRSTKLEDSAMYFCASCAGSSHYGYTFGSGTRLTVV.

The chain joins TRBV19 to TRBJ2-7; 10 bases are a match to TRBD1. With 4 bases clipped from V and 3 bases from J, the junction kept 9 bases outside the gene matches. The CDR3 loop spans 16 amino acids. Per the germline V gene, CDR1 is LNHDA and CDR2 is SQIVND (reference sequence). CDR3 sequence: CASSTGAGTGDYEQYF. DNA for the CDR3: TGTGCCAGTAGTACAGGAGCCGGGACAGGGGACTACGAGCAGTACTTC.

The chain has TRBV29-1 and TRBJ2-3; 9 positions agree with TRBD2. Unmatched junction bases numbered 5, after V lost 7 bases and J lost 3 bases. The CDR3 spans 13 residues. CDR1 is SQVTM, CDR2 ANQGSEA, per germline. The CDR3 region has the DNA TGCAGCGCCGCGGGAGGGTATACAGATACGCAGTATTTT. As protein: CSAAGGYTDTQYF.

V gene TRBV7-2 combines with J gene TRBJ2-7; D call uncertain. The V end was cut by 1 base, the J end by 2 bases, with 9 bases between. This CDR3 has 14 residues. Germline V gene data show CDR1 as SGHTA and CDR2 as FQGNSA. CDR3 sequence (DNA): TGTGCCAGCAGCTTAGTCGCGTCGGCCTACGAGCAGTACTTC. This sequence encodes CASSLVASAYEQYF.

This clone was seen a single time. The chain combines TRBV7-6 with TRBJ2-7; TRBD1 is a possible D gene (5 bases). The CDR3 spans 14 residues. V was cut by 5 bases and J by 0 bases, with 11 bases left in between. The germline V gene encodes CDR1 SGHVS and CDR2 FNYEAQ. CDR3 region: CASSPRTLSYEQYF. CDR3 nucleotides: TGTGCCAGCAGCCCTAGGACACTCTCCTACGAGCAGTACTTC. The whole variable domain, filled in from reference TRBV7-6 and TRBJ2-7, reads GAGVSQSPRYKVTKRGQDVALRCDPISGHVSLYWYRQALGQGPEFLTYFNYEAQQDKSGLPNDRFSAERPEGSISTLTIQRTEQRDSAMYRCASSPRTLSYEQYFGPGTRLTVT.

The chain uses TRBV30 and TRBJ1-2, with 9 bases fitting TRBD1. After removal of 2 bases from V and 7 bases from J, the junction contained 11 bases not matched to a gene. This CDR3 is built from 15 residues. Looked up from germline, CDR1 is GTSNPN and CDR2 is SVGIG (reference sequence). CDR3: CAWSTPGTGYGGYTF. The CDR3 coding sequence is TGTGCCTGGAGTACTCCCGGGACAGGGTACGGTGGCTACACCTTC.

V usage is TRBV10-3 and J usage is TRBJ2-3; D remains unclear. The CDR3 length is 12 residues. Trimming stripped 6 bases from V and 4 bases from J, with 8 bases between. Germline CDR1 reads ENHRY; CDR2 reads SYGVKD. CDR3 sequence reads: CAISASPDTQYF. The CDR3 DNA follows: TGTGCCATCAGCGCCTCCCCAGATACGCAGTATTTT.

The chain combines TRBV4-2 with TRBJ2-3; 7 bases align to TRBD2. CDR1 is LGHNA, CDR2 YNFKEQ, per germline. The CDR3 is made up of 14 amino acids. J gave up 0 bases and V 5 bases, and 2 bases lay outside the gene matches. CDR3 loop: CASSGGGSTDTQYF. CDR3 DNA: TGTGCCAGCAGCGGCGGGGGAAGCACAGATACGCAGTATTTT.